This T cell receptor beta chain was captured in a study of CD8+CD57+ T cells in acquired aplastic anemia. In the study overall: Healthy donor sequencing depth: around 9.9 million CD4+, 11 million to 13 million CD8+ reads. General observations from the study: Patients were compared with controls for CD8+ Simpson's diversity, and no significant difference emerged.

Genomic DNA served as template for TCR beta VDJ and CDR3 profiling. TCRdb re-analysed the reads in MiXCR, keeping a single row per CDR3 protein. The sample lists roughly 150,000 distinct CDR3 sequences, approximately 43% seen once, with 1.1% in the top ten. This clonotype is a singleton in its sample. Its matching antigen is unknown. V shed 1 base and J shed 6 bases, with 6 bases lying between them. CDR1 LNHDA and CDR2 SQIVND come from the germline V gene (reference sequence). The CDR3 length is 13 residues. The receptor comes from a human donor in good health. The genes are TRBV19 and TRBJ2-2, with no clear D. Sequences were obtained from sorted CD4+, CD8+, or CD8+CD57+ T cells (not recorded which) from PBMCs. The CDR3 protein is CASSIVGPGELFF. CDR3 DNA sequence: TGTGCCAGTAGTATAGTCGGACCCGGGGAGCTGTTTTTT.